What follows is one TCR beta chain and its context. This record comes from a study of blood T cell repertoires in COVID-19. With 0 bases removed from V and 2 bases from J, the gap between germline ends came to 7 bases. CDR1 and CDR2 (germline): MNHEY, SVGAGI. The CDR3 runs 14 residues. In the authors' methods: Amplification of reference gene primers provided the estimated nucleated cell counts. The assay was immunoSEQ multiplex PCR, and TCRdb's table has in-frame clones only and misses some. That table gives V, J and clone size, and the DNA gave D and trimming. The data show about 62,000 clones, 75% to 90% seen once.

This TCR derives from an older woman with COVID-19, enrolled during active disease. This chain uses TRBV6-5 with TRBJ2-5; D gene uncertain. The sequenced material came from peripheral blood. The CDR3: CASSYSNTQETQYF. DNA for the CDR3: TGTGCCAGCAGTTACTCGAACACGCAAGAGACCCAGTACTTC.